Listed below are T cell receptor beta chains from one sample, sequenced in a study of OX40 agonist ivuxolimab in advanced cancers. Clones were sequenced by immunoSEQ multiplex PCR, and TCRdb holds only the in-frame ones, with some missing. The sample consists of about 45,000 clones, more than 75% of them appearing once. The sequenced sample was CD4+ or CD8+ T cells sorted from blood, obtained in a trial of the OX40 agonist ivuxolimab. These TCRs come from an adult with an advanced solid tumor such as melanoma, head and neck, liver or kidney cancer. The CDR3 runs from the conserved cysteine through the conserved F or W. The D gene is left open where the match is weak. Not every row has a clone size; where given, it reads once, few, many or a size class.

D gene: TRBD2
clone size: -
V gene: TRBV2
J gene: TRBJ2-5
CDR3 DNA: TGTGCCAGCAGTGAAGAGGTGGGGGGGGAGACCCAGTACTTC
CDR3 protein: CASSEEVGGETQYF

D gene: -
clone size: -
V gene: TRBV19
J gene: TRBJ2-1
CDR3 DNA: TGTGCCAGTAGTTCTCTGGTTAGCGGCTCCTACAATGAGCAGTTCTTC
CDR3 protein: CASSSLVSGSYNEQFF

D gene: -
clone size: -
V gene: TRBV7-8
J gene: TRBJ1-1
CDR3 DNA: TGTGCCAGCAGCTTAGGATTCACTGAAGCTTTCTTT
CDR3 protein: CASSLGFTEAFF

D gene: -
clone size: -
V gene: TRBV28
J gene: TRBJ2-3
CDR3 DNA: TGTGCCAGCAGTCCCTTGGGAACGCAGTATTTT
CDR3 protein: CASSPLGTQYF

D gene: TRBD1
clone size: -
V gene: TRBV4-1
J gene: TRBJ1-4
CDR3 DNA: TGCGCCAGCAGCACCCGACGACCGGGACAGGGCGAGGAAAAACTGTTTTTT
CDR3 protein: CASSTRRPGQGEEKLFF

D gene: TRBD2
clone size: -
V gene: TRBV18
J gene: TRBJ2-5
CDR3 DNA: TGTGCCAGCTCACCAGAGACTAGCGGCCCTCTATGGGAGACCCAGTACTTC
CDR3 protein: CASSPETSGPLWETQYF

D gene: -
clone size: -
V gene: TRBV7-9
J gene: TRBJ2-7
CDR3 DNA: TGTGCCAGCAGCTTAGTTGGCAACACCTACGAGCAGTACTTC
CDR3 protein: CASSLVGNTYEQYF

D gene: -
clone size: -
V gene: TRBV27
J gene: TRBJ2-7
CDR3 DNA: TGTGCCAGCAGTCCCTCCAGTTCCTACGAGCAGTACTTC
CDR3 protein: CASSPSSSYEQYF

D gene: -
clone size: -
V gene: TRBV7-9
J gene: TRBJ2-5
CDR3 DNA: TGTGCCAGCAGCTTAGTGCCGTCAGACTTCCAAGAGACCCAGTACTTC
CDR3 protein: CASSLVPSDFQETQYF

D gene: -
clone size: -
V gene: TRBV7-2
J gene: TRBJ1-2
CDR3 DNA: TGTGCCAGCAGCTTCCAAGGCAACTATGGCTACACCTTC
CDR3 protein: CASSFQGNYGYTF

D gene: -
clone size: -
V gene: TRBV4-1
J gene: TRBJ1-1
CDR3 DNA: TGCGCCAGCAGCCATACAGGGTACACTGAAGCTTTCTTT
CDR3 protein: CASSHTGYTEAFF

D gene: -
clone size: once
V gene: TRBV5-1
J gene: TRBJ2-7
CDR3 DNA: TGCGCCAGCGGGCCAGCGGATAACTACGAGCAGTACTTC
CDR3 protein: CASGPADNYEQYF

D gene: TRBD2
clone size: -
V gene: TRBV7-2
J gene: TRBJ2-1
CDR3 DNA: TGTGCCAGCAGCAACGGACTAGCGGGACCATACAATGAGCAGTTCTTC
CDR3 protein: CASSNGLAGPYNEQFF

D gene: -
clone size: -
V gene: TRBV4-1
J gene: TRBJ2-7
CDR3 DNA: TGCGCCAGCAGCCAAGATCGAGGGTCCTACGAGCAGTACTTC
CDR3 protein: CASSQDRGSYEQYF

D gene: TRBD2
clone size: -
V gene: TRBV15
J gene: TRBJ2-1
CDR3 DNA: TGTGCCACCAGCACTCCCGACGGATCTCTAGCGCGACTCCGGGAGGATGAGCAGTTCTTC
CDR3 protein: CATSTPDGSLARLREDEQFF

D gene: -
clone size: -
V gene: TRBV21-1
J gene: TRBJ1-3
CDR3 DNA: TGTGCCAGCAGCAAAGCGCTAGGGCATAATAGGGTCGATTCTGGAAACACCATATATTTT
CDR3 protein: CASSKALGHNRVDSGNTIYF

D gene: -
clone size: -
V gene: TRBV9
J gene: TRBJ2-3
CDR3 DNA: TGTGCCAGCAGCGGAGAACCCAGCGAGTACACAGATACGCAGTATTTT
CDR3 protein: CASSGEPSEYTDTQYF

D gene: -
clone size: -
V gene: TRBV6-6
J gene: TRBJ2-2
CDR3 DNA: TGTGCCAGCAGTTATATTCGGAGGAGAGACACCGGGGAGCTGTTTTTT
CDR3 protein: CASSYIRRRDTGELFF

D gene: -
clone size: -
V gene: TRBV5-6
J gene: TRBJ1-5
CDR3 DNA: TGTGCCAGCAGCTTGGGGGGGATTCAGCCCCAGCATTTT
CDR3 protein: CASSLGGIQPQHF

D gene: -
clone size: -
V gene: TRBV4-3
J gene: TRBJ2-2
CDR3 DNA: TGCGCCAGCAGCCAGGGGGGTGGGACCGGGGAGCTGTTTTTT
CDR3 protein: CASSQGGGTGELFF

D gene: -
clone size: -
V gene: TRBV14
J gene: TRBJ2-7
CDR3 DNA: TGTGCCAGCAGCCCGCCCGCGCTGGGGACGGTCGAGCAGTACTTC
CDR3 protein: CASSPPALGTVEQYF

D gene: -
clone size: -
V gene: TRBV21-1
J gene: TRBJ1-5
CDR3 DNA: TGTGCCAGCAGCAAAGTTCCCTTTAGCAATCAGCCCCAGCATTTT
CDR3 protein: CASSKVPFSNQPQHF

D gene: -
clone size: medium-sized
V gene: TRBV6-5
J gene: TRBJ2-1
CDR3 DNA: TGTGCCAGCAGTTACACTCCAAGCTCCTACAATGAGCAGTTCTTC
CDR3 protein: CASSYTPSSYNEQFF

D gene: -
clone size: -
V gene: TRBV5-5
J gene: TRBJ2-7
CDR3 DNA: TGTGCCAGCAGCTTGGAAGACCAGACTTTCTCCTACGAGCAGTACTTC
CDR3 protein: CASSLEDQTFSYEQYF

D gene: -
clone size: -
V gene: TRBV4-3
J gene: TRBJ2-2
CDR3 DNA: TGCGCCAGCAGCCAAGTTGGATACGGGGAGCTGTTTTTT
CDR3 protein: CASSQVGYGELFF

D gene: -
clone size: -
V gene: TRBV21-1
J gene: TRBJ1-6
CDR3 DNA: TGTGCCAGCAGCACCCTGGACAGTGGGGACTCCTATAATTCACCCCTCCACTTT
CDR3 protein: CASSTLDSGDSYNSPLHF

D gene: -
clone size: -
V gene: TRBV2
J gene: TRBJ1-2
CDR3 DNA: TGTGCCAGCACCCCCGCAGGGCACTATGGCTACACCTTC
CDR3 protein: CASTPAGHYGYTF

D gene: TRBD1
clone size: -
V gene: TRBV11-2
J gene: TRBJ2-5
CDR3 DNA: TGTGCCAGCAGCTTATCCCAACAGGGGCCCCAAGAGACCCAGTACTTC
CDR3 protein: CASSLSQQGPQETQYF

D gene: TRBD1
clone size: -
V gene: TRBV2
J gene: TRBJ2-7
CDR3 DNA: TGTGCCAGCAGGAGATGGACAGGGGCGGAGCAGTACTTC
CDR3 protein: CASRRWTGAEQYF

D gene: -
clone size: -
V gene: TRBV9
J gene: TRBJ2-1
CDR3 DNA: TGTGCCAGCAGCGCCCCTGTAAACCCCGACAATGAGCAGTTCTTC
CDR3 protein: CASSAPVNPDNEQFF

D gene: -
clone size: few
V gene: TRBV18
J gene: TRBJ2-2
CDR3 DNA: TGTGCCAGCTCATCTACGGACGGGGGGAACACCGGGGAGCTGTTTTTT
CDR3 protein: CASSSTDGGNTGELFF

D gene: TRBD1
clone size: -
V gene: TRBV27
J gene: TRBJ1-2
CDR3 DNA: TGTGCCAGCAGCCCGACAGGGTTCGGCTATGGCTACACCTTC
CDR3 protein: CASSPTGFGYGYTF

D gene: TRBD2
clone size: -
V gene: TRBV28
J gene: TRBJ2-7
CDR3 DNA: TGTGCCAGCAGTGCGGGACTAGCGGACAACGAGCAGTACTTC
CDR3 protein: CASSAGLADNEQYF

D gene: -
clone size: medium-sized
V gene: TRBV29-1
J gene: TRBJ2-1
CDR3 DNA: TGCAGCATCGGTCGGGGGCATGAGCAGTTCTTC
CDR3 protein: CSIGRGHEQFF

D gene: -
clone size: -
V gene: TRBV6-5
J gene: TRBJ1-1
CDR3 DNA: TGTGCCAGCACCGACAGTGTGATGAACACTGAAGCTTTCTTT
CDR3 protein: CASTDSVMNTEAFF

D gene: -
clone size: -
V gene: TRBV6-5
J gene: TRBJ1-2
CDR3 DNA: TGTGCCAGCAGTTACTCGAAGCTATCCGGGTATGGCTACACCTTC
CDR3 protein: CASSYSKLSGYGYTF

D gene: TRBD2
clone size: -
V gene: TRBV11-2
J gene: TRBJ2-5
CDR3 DNA: TGTGCCAGCAGCTTTTTAGCGCGGGGGGCACAAGAGACCCAGTACTTC
CDR3 protein: CASSFLARGAQETQYF

D gene: -
clone size: -
V gene: TRBV7-2
J gene: TRBJ2-7
CDR3 DNA: TGTGCCAGCAGCCCCCGAGGGGTCGAGCAGTACTTC
CDR3 protein: CASSPRGVEQYF

D gene: -
clone size: -
V gene: TRBV10-1
J gene: TRBJ2-2
CDR3 DNA: TGCGCCAGCAGAGGGGTTTCAAGCAACACCGGGGAGCTGTTTTTT
CDR3 protein: CASRGVSSNTGELFF

D gene: TRBD1
clone size: once
V gene: TRBV5-1
J gene: TRBJ2-1
CDR3 DNA: TGCGCCAGCAGCTTGTACCGACAGGGGGACAATGAGCAGTTCTTC
CDR3 protein: CASSLYRQGDNEQFF

D gene: -
clone size: -
V gene: TRBV9
J gene: TRBJ2-7
CDR3 DNA: TGTGCCAGCAGCGTAGAAGAGGGGTCAACCTACGAGCAGTACTTC
CDR3 protein: CASSVEEGSTYEQYF

D gene: -
clone size: few
V gene: TRBV7-8
J gene: TRBJ2-3
CDR3 DNA: TGTGCCAGCAGCCCCGTAGGCCCGGCCAGGGTTGTCGGTACGCAGTATTTT
CDR3 protein: CASSPVGPARVVGTQYF

D gene: -
clone size: -
V gene: TRBV7-9
J gene: TRBJ1-2
CDR3 DNA: TGTGCCAGCAGCTTAGTACCTACGGAGGGCTACACCTTC
CDR3 protein: CASSLVPTEGYTF

D gene: -
clone size: -
V gene: TRBV20-1
J gene: TRBJ1-2
CDR3 DNA: TGCAGTGCTAAGGTCCGCTATGGCTACACCTTC
CDR3 protein: CSAKVRYGYTF

D gene: -
clone size: -
V gene: TRBV6-5
J gene: TRBJ2-1
CDR3 DNA: TGTGCCAGCAGTTACTCGGTGCCTCAAAATGAGCAGTTCTTC
CDR3 protein: CASSYSVPQNEQFF

D gene: -
clone size: -
V gene: TRBV28
J gene: TRBJ1-4
CDR3 DNA: TGTGCCAGCAGTTTCCAGGAGTCAACTAATGAAAAACTGTTTTTT
CDR3 protein: CASSFQESTNEKLFF

D gene: -
clone size: -
V gene: TRBV7-9
J gene: TRBJ1-2
CDR3 DNA: TGTGCCAGCAGCTTAGCTGGAGACTTTAACTATGGCTACACCTTC
CDR3 protein: CASSLAGDFNYGYTF

D gene: -
clone size: few
V gene: TRBV29-1
J gene: TRBJ1-1
CDR3 DNA: TGCAGCGTTGAGTATATCGGGACTGAAGCTTTCTTT
CDR3 protein: CSVEYIGTEAFF

D gene: -
clone size: -
V gene: TRBV6-1
J gene: TRBJ2-2
CDR3 DNA: TGTGCCAGCCATTGGTCCGGGGAGCTGTTTTTT
CDR3 protein: CASHWSGELFF

D gene: -
clone size: few
V gene: TRBV28
J gene: TRBJ1-1
CDR3 DNA: TGTGCCAGCAGTCCTTCGACAGGACGTATGGTGATCACTGAAGCTTTCTTT
CDR3 protein: CASSPSTGRMVITEAFF

D gene: TRBD2
clone size: -
V gene: TRBV11-3
J gene: TRBJ2-1
CDR3 DNA: TGTGCCAGCAGCTCCCGGGAGGGACTTCGCGATGAGCAGTTCTTC
CDR3 protein: CASSSREGLRDEQFF

D gene: TRBD2
clone size: -
V gene: TRBV9
J gene: TRBJ2-3
CDR3 DNA: TGTGCCAGCAGCTTACGGACTAGCGGGGGGGCGCCGAGGGATACGCAGTATTTT
CDR3 protein: CASSLRTSGGAPRDTQYF

D gene: -
clone size: -
V gene: TRBV15
J gene: TRBJ2-5
CDR3 DNA: TGTGCCACCAGCAGAGACAACTTGGGGGAGACCCAGTACTTC
CDR3 protein: CATSRDNLGETQYF

D gene: -
clone size: -
V gene: TRBV11-1
J gene: TRBJ2-2
CDR3 DNA: TGTGCCAGCACCAAGGAAGGGACCGGGGAGCTGTTTTTT
CDR3 protein: CASTKEGTGELFF

D gene: -
clone size: -
V gene: TRBV6-5
J gene: TRBJ1-1
CDR3 DNA: TGTGCCAGCAGTTGGGGACCGAACACTGAAGCTTTCTTT
CDR3 protein: CASSWGPNTEAFF

D gene: -
clone size: -
V gene: TRBV10-3
J gene: TRBJ2-3
CDR3 DNA: TGTGCCATCAGTGAGTCTCAGGACACAGATACGCAGTATTTT
CDR3 protein: CAISESQDTDTQYF